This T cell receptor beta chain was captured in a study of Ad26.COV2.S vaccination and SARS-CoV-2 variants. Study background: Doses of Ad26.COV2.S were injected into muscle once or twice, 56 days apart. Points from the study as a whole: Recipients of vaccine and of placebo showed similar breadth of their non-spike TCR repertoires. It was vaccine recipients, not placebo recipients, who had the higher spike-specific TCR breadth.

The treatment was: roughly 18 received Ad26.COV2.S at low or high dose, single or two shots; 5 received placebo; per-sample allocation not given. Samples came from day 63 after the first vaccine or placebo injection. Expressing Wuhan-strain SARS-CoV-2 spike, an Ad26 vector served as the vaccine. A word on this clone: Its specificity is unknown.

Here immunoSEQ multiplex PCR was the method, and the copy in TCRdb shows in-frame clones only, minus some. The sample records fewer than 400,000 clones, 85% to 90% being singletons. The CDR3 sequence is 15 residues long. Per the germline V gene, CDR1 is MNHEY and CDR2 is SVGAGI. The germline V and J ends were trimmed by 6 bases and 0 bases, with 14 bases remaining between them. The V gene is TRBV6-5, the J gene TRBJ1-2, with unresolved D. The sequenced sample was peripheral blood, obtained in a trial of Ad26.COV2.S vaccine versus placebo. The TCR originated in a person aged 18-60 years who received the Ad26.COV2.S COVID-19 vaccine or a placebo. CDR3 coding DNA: TGTGCCAGCAGGGAGTGGCAGACGACTAACTATGGCTACACCTTC. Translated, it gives CASREWQTTNYGYTF.